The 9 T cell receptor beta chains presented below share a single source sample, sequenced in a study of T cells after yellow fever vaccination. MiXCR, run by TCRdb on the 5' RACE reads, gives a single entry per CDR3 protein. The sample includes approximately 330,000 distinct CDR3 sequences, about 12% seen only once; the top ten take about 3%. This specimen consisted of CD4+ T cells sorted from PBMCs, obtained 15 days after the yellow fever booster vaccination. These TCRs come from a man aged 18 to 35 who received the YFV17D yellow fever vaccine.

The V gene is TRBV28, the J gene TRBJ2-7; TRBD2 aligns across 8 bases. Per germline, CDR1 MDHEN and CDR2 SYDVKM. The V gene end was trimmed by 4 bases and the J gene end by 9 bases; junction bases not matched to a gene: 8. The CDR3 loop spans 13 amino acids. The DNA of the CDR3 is TGTGCCAGCAGTTCCTCAGCGGGGGTTCGGCAGTACGTC. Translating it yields CASSSSAGVRQYV.

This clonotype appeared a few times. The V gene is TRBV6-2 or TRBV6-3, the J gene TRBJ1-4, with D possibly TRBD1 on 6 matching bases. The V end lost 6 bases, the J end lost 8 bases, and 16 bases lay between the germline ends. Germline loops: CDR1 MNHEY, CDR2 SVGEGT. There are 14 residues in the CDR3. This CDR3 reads CASSNDRIGEKLFF. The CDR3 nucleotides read TGTGCCAGCAGCAACGACAGGATAGGAGAAAAACTGTTTTTT.

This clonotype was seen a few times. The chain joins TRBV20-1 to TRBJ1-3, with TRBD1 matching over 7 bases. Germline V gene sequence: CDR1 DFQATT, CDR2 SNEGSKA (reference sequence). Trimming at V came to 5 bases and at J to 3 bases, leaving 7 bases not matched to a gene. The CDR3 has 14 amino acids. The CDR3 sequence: CSAPRDSFGNTIYF. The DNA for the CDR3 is TGCAGTGCTCCCCGGGACAGTTTTGGAAACACCATATATTTT.

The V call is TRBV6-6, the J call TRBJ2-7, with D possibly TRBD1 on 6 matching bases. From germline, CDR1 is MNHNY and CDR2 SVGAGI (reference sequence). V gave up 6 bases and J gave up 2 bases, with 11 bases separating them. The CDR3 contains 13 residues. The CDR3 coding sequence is TGTGCCAGCAGCCGGGACAACGCCTACGAGCAGTACTTC. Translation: CASSRDNAYEQYF.

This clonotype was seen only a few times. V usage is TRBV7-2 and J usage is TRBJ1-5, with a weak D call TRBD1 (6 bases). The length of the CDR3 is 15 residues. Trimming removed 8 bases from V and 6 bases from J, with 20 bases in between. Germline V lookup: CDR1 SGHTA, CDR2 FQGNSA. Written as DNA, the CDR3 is TGTGCCAGCTTGGAGAGGGCAGGGGTAGCTCAGCCCCAGCATTTT. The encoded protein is CASLERAGVAQPQHF.

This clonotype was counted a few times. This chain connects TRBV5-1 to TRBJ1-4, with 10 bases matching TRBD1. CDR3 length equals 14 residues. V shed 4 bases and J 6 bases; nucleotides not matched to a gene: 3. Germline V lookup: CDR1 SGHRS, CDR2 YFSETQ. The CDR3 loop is CASSAGTGDEKLFF. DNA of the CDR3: TGCGCCAGCAGCGCCGGGACAGGGGATGAAAAACTGTTTTTT. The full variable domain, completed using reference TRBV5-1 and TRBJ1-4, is KAGVTQTPRYLIKTRGQQVTLSCSPISGHRSVSWYQQTPGQGLQFLFEYFSETQRNKGNFPGRFSGRQFSNSRSEMNVSTLELGDSALYLCASSAGTGDEKLFFGSGTQLSVL.

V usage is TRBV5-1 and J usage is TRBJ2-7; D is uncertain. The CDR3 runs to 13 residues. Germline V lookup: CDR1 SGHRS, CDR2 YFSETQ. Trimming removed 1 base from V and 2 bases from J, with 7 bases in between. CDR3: CASSLKDPYEQYF. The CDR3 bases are TGCGCCAGCAGCTTGAAGGACCCCTACGAGCAGTACTTC.

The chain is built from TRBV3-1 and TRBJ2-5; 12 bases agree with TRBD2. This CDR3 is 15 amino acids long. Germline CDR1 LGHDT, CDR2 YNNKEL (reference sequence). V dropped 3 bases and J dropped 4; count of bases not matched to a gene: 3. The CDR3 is CASSQGLAGAETQYF. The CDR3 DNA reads TGTGCCAGCAGCCAGGGACTAGCGGGCGCAGAGACCCAGTACTTC.

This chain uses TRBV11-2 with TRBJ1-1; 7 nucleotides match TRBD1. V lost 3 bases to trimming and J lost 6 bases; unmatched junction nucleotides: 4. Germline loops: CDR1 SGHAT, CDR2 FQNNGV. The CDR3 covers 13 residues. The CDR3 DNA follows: TGTGCCAGCAGCTTCGACAGGGCGGCTGAAGCTTTCTTT. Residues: CASSFDRAAEAFF.